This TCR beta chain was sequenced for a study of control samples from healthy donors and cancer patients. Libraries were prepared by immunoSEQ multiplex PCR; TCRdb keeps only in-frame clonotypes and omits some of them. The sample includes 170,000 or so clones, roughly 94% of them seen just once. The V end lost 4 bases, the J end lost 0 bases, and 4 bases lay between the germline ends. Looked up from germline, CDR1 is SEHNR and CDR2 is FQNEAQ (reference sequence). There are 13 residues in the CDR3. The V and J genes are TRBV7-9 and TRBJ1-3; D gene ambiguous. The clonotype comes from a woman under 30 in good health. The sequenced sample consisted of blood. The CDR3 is CASSSSSGNTIYF. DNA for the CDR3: TGTGCCAGCAGCTCAAGCTCTGGAAACACCATATATTTT.